This entry lists 13 T cell receptor beta chains sequenced from one sample in a study of cytomegalovirus exposure and HLA in healthy donors. The method was immunoSEQ multiplex PCR; TCRdb's version includes in-frame clones alone and lacks a portion of them. The data hold 150,000 to 200,000 clones, with about nine tenths observed a single time. What was sequenced was PBMCs. These TCRs come from a woman between 18 and 30 years old in good health and CMV-seropositive.

This clone was seen a few times. The CDR3 DNA reads TGTGCCAGCAGCCCACCCGGGTCAGTCTACGAGCAGTACTTC. Encoded protein: CASSPPGSVYEQYF. This chain joins TRBV7-6 and TRBJ2-7; D is unclear. Germline loops: CDR1 SGHVS, CDR2 FNYEAQ. V was shortened by 5 bases and J by 3 bases, with 14 bases between the two germline ends. The CDR3 is 14 residues long.

CDR3 protein: CASSPMPGAQPQHF. In DNA, the CDR3 is TGTGCCAGCAGCCCAATGCCAGGGGCTCAGCCCCAGCATTTT. The chain joins TRBV27 to TRBJ1-5; perhaps TRBD1 as D (6 bases). V lost 6 bases and J 6 bases, leaving 15 bases between the germline ends. CDR3 length equals 14 residues. Germline V lookup: CDR1 MNHEY, CDR2 SMNVEV (reference sequence).

This clone was observed a single time. V is TRBV4-3 and J is TRBJ2-2; 8 nucleotides match TRBD1. J was trimmed by 6 bases and V by 0 bases; bases with no gene match: 6. The CDR3 covers 16 residues. CDR1 LGHNA and CDR2 YSLEER come from the germline V gene. CDR3 nucleotide sequence: TGCGCCAGCAGCCAAGAGGTGGTACAGGGGGCCGGGGAGCTGTTTTTT. Translation: CASSQEVVQGAGELFF.

V usage is TRBV19 and J usage is TRBJ1-5, with 7 bases identical to TRBD1. The CDR3 contains 12 residues. V shed 9 bases, J shed 1 base, and the junction held 0 bases outside the gene matches. Germline CDR1 and CDR2: LNHDA and SQIVND (reference sequence). CDR3 loop: CASRGSNQPQHF. The CDR3 nucleotides are TGTGCCAGCAGGGGGAGCAATCAGCCCCAGCATTTT. Looking up the rest from reference TRBV19 and TRBJ1-5 gives the full variable domain: DGGITQSPKYLFRKEGQNVTLSCEQNLNHDAMYWYRQDPGQGLRLIYYSQIVNDFQKGDIAEGYSVSREKKESFPLTVTSAQKNPTAFYLCASRGSNQPQHFGDGTRLSIL.

V is TRBV11-3 and J is TRBJ2-1; D not resolved. Deletions cut 2 bases from V and 6 bases from J, with 14 bases between. The CDR3 has 15 residues. The germline gives CDR1 SGHNT, CDR2 YENEEA. The DNA for the CDR3 is TGTGCCAGCAGCTTATTTTCTGGGCTCGGCAATGAGCAGTTCTTC. Amino acid sequence: CASSLFSGLGNEQFF.

The table lists this clone with a count of one. J is TRBJ2-7 and V is TRBV5-4, with a tentative D call TRBD2 (6 bases). Between the trimmed V and J ends, which lost 0 bases and 2 bases, there was a span of 12 bases. In germline, CDR1 is SGHNT, CDR2 YYREEE (reference sequence). CDR3 length equals 15 residues. This chain's CDR3 is CASSLASGPPYEQYF. CDR3 DNA sequence: TGTGCCAGCAGCTTGGCGAGCGGGCCCCCCTACGAGCAGTACTTC.

The chain has TRBV5-1 and TRBJ2-4; D is perhaps TRBD2 (7 bases). Germline V lookup: CDR1 SGHRS, CDR2 YFSETQ. V lost 4 bases to trimming and J lost 3 bases, with 14 bases between them. The CDR3 runs 15 residues. The DNA of the CDR3 is TGCGCCAGCAGCCCTACAGGGAGGGTCAAAAACATTCAGTACTTC. Translating gives CASSPTGRVKNIQYF.

The chain links TRBV12-5 to TRBJ1-5; 9 bases align to TRBD1. The trim removed 4 bases at V and 0 bases at J, leaving 13 bases unmatched. Germline CDR1 LGHNT, CDR2 FRNRAP. The CDR3 is 19 amino acids. CDR3 loop: CASGSARTGDYHSNQPQHF. In DNA, the CDR3 is TGTGCTAGTGGTTCCGCTCGGACAGGGGATTATCATAGCAATCAGCCCCAGCATTTT.

In regard to this clone: A junction boundary mismatches the germline segment, possibly from a read error. For the CDR3, the DNA is TGTGCCAGCAGCTTTTCTCCCCTGGTTACTTATGACTTC. Amino acids: CASSFSPLVTYDF. V is TRBV7-9 and J is TRBJ2-4; D gene unclear. Germline V gene data show CDR1 as SEHNR and CDR2 as FQNEAQ (reference sequence). This CDR3 has 13 residues.

The chain couples TRBV9 to TRBJ2-7, with 7 bases fitting TRBD2. The CDR3 has 17 amino acids. The V and J ends lost 0 bases and 1 base, in that order; junction bases with no gene match: 10. Germline V gene lookup returns CDR1 SGDLS and CDR2 YYNGEE. The CDR3, as DNA: TGTGCCAGCAGCGTAGCAGCAAGCGGGGTGAGATCCTACGAGCAGTACTTC. Its translation is CASSVAASGVRSYEQYF.

V is TRBV6-6 and J is TRBJ1-5, with D perhaps TRBD1 (5 bases). Germline V gene data show CDR1 as MNHNY and CDR2 as SVGAGI (reference sequence). The CDR3 has 13 amino acids. Between the trimmed V and J ends, which lost 7 bases and 3 bases, there was a span of 10 bases. The CDR3, as DNA: TGTGCCAGCATGGGGGGTCCCAATCAGCCCCAGCATTTT. This codes for CASMGGPNQPQHF.

This sequence joins TRBV9 and TRBJ2-5; a possible D gene is TRBD2 (5 bases). The CDR3 length is 14 residues. The germline V gene encodes CDR1 SGDLS and CDR2 YYNGEE. The V gene lost 0 bases and the J gene lost 5 bases, with 11 bases spanning the gap. CDR3 amino acids: CASSVGGPLETQYF. CDR3 coding DNA: TGTGCCAGCAGCGTAGGCGGGCCGCTGGAGACCCAGTACTTC.

The chain has TRBV29-1 and TRBJ2-3, with a weak D call TRBD1 (6 bases). Trimming cost V 6 bases and J 2 bases, with 12 bases left between them. Germline V lookup: CDR1 SQVTM, CDR2 ANQGSEA. CDR3 size: 13 residues. The CDR3 loop is CSVGDIYTDTQYF. DNA for the CDR3: TGCAGCGTCGGGGACATTTACACAGATACGCAGTATTTT.